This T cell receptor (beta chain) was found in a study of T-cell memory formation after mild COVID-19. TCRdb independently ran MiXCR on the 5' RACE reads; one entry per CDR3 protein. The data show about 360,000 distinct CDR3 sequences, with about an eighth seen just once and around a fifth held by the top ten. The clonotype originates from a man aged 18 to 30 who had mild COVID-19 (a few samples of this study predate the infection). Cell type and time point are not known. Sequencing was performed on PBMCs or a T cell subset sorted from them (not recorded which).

This CDR3 reads CASKGPAQPQHF. As DNA, the CDR3 is TGTGCCAGCAAGGGGCCCGCTCAGCCCCAGCATTTT. The rearrangement uses TRBV6-2 or TRBV6-3 and TRBJ1-5, with D possibly TRBD1 on 5 matching bases. V shed 7 bases and J shed 6 bases, with 10 bases lying between them. The length of the CDR3 is 12 residues. Per germline, CDR1 MNHEY and CDR2 SVGEGT.